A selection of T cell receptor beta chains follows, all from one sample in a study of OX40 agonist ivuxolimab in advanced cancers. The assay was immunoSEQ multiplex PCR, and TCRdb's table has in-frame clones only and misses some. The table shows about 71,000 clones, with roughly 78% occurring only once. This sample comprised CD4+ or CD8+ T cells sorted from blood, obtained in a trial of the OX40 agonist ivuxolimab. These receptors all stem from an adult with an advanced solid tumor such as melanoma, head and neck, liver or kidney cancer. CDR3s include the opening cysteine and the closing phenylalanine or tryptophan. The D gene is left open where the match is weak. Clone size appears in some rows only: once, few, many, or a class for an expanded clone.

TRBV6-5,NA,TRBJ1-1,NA,CASSYGMGATEAFF,TGTGCCAGCAGTTACGGAATGGGGGCCACTGAAGCTTTCTTT
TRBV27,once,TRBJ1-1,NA,CASSVGPQRNTEAFF,TGTGCCAGCAGTGTGGGACCGCAGAGGAACACTGAAGCTTTCTTT
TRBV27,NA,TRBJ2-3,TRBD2,CASSFLAGGGTDTQYF,TGTGCCAGCAGTTTCCTAGCGGGGGGGGGCACAGATACGCAGTATTTT
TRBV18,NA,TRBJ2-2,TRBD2,CASSPPPAGTGELFF,TGTGCCAGCTCACCCCCCCCAGCGGGAACCGGGGAGCTGTTTTTT
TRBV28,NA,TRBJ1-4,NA,CASSKAGSTNEKLFF,TGTGCCAGCAGTAAAGCAGGGTCCACTAATGAAAAACTGTTTTTT
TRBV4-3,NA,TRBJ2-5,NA,CASSQSPRGETQYF,TGCGCCAGCAGCCAATCGCCTAGGGGGGAGACCCAGTACTTC
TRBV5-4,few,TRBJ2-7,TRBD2,CASSLVSGEQYF,TGTGCCAGCAGCTTGGTTAGCGGGGAGCAGTACTTC
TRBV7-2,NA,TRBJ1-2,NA,CASSPFFPVPYTF,TGTGCCAGCAGCCCATTTTTCCCAGTCCCCTACACCTTC
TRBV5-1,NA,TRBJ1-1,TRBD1,CASSLDRGRMNTEAFF,TGCGCCAGCAGCCTCGACAGGGGGCGAATGAACACTGAAGCTTTCTTT
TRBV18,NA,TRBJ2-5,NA,CASSLVGRNQETQYF,TGTGCCAGCTCACTGGTAGGACGGAACCAAGAGACCCAGTACTTC
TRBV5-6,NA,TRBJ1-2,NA,CASSLRSPKYGYTF,TGTGCCAGCAGCTTGCGTAGTCCCAAATATGGCTACACCTTC
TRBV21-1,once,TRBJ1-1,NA,CASSLLTGQGRETEAFF,TGTGCCAGCAGCCTACTCACCGGACAGGGGCGGGAAACTGAAGCTTTCTTT
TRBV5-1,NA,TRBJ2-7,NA,CASSLGSKVEQYF,TGCGCCAGCAGCTTGGGCTCCAAGGTGGAGCAGTACTTC
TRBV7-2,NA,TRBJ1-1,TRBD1,CASSTTGTGPEAFF,TGTGCCAGCAGCACCACCGGGACAGGCCCTGAAGCTTTCTTT